The following is a T cell receptor beta chain sequence with its context. Its target is not known. This sample is part of a study of T cell responses to AZD1222 COVID-19 vaccine. Second doses that came at about 4 or about 12 weeks were put together. Generated by immunoSEQ multiplex PCR, the TCRdb table keeps only in-frame clones and is missing some. Among about 120,000 clones listed, roughly 91% were seen once. The V gene lost 6 bases and the J gene lost 2 bases, with 11 bases spanning the gap. The germline gives CDR1 SGHDN, CDR2 FVKESK. The CDR3 totals 13 residues. Broader study findings: Rises in breadth and depth of Spike-specific TCRs came after two AZD1222 doses. Sampled repertoires all dated from after the peak T cell response.

The gene calls are TRBV14 and TRBJ2-7, with a weak D call TRBD2 (5 bases). Specimen: peripheral blood, collected 28 days after the second AZD1222 dose. This receptor was taken from an adult who received the AZD1222 COVID-19 vaccine. CDR3 residues: CASSPGLAYEQYF. In DNA, the CDR3 is TGTGCCAGCAGTCCAGGACTTGCCTACGAGCAGTACTTC.